The rows below give T cell receptor beta chains drawn from one sample of a study of shared clonotypes between healthy human individuals. The protocol was immunoSEQ multiplex PCR, while the TCRdb copy is restricted to in-frame clones and leaves out a portion. Among roughly 500,000 clones listed, 75% to 85% were seen once. Sequenced input: PBMCs. The receptors were sampled from a woman in her thirties or forties in good health. Some clones in this sample may be carry-over from other donors' samples. CDR3s include the opening cysteine and the closing phenylalanine or tryptophan. The D gene is left open where the match is weak. Some rows mark clone size as missing; the rest say once, few, many or name a class of expanded clone.

j_gene | v_gene | d_gene | abundance | CDR3nt | CDR3aa
TRBJ2-7 | TRBV5-4 | TRBD2 | . | TGTGCCAGCAGCTTCACCAGCGGGAGTGGCGAGCAGTACTTC | CASSFTSGSGEQYF
TRBJ2-7 | TRBV15 | TRBD2 | once | TGTGCCACCAGCAGAGGGGGACTAGCGGACCCAAAGCCCTACGAGCAGTACTTC | CATSRGGLADPKPYEQYF
TRBJ2-2 | TRBV7-9 | . | few | TGTGCCAGCAGCTTCAAGACTAGTACCGGGGAGCTGTTTTTT | CASSFKTSTGELFF
TRBJ2-7 | TRBV18 | TRBD1 | . | TGTGCCAGCTCACCCGGGACAGGGGGCATCTACGAGCAGTACTTC | CASSPGTGGIYEQYF
TRBJ1-2 | TRBV5-4 | TRBD1 | . | TGTGCCAGCAGCTTGGACCGGGACAGCCGCCCCACCTTC | CASSLDRDSRPTF
TRBJ2-5 | TRBV7-9 | . | . | TGTGCCAGCAGCTTAGCGTCGGGGGCCGGAGAGCAGTACTTC | CASSLASGAGEQYF
TRBJ1-4 | TRBV29-1 | . | . | TGCAGCGTTGAAGGAAATGAAAAACTGTTTTTT | CSVEGNEKLFF
TRBJ1-1 | TRBV28 | . | . | TGTGCCAGCAGTCCATTGCCAGGAGAAGAAGCTTTCTTT | CASSPLPGEEAFF
TRBJ2-1 | TRBV20-1 | . | . | TGCAGTGCTCAAAGGGGGACTGAGCAGTTCTTC | CSAQRGTEQFF
TRBJ1-4 | TRBV29-1 | TRBD1 | many | TGCAGCGCCAAGGGACAGGGGGTTGAAAAACTGTTTTTT | CSAKGQGVEKLFF
TRBJ1-4 | TRBV6-5 | . | . | TGTGCCAGCAGTTACTCGGTGCCAACTAATGAAAAACTGTTTTTT | CASSYSVPTNEKLFF
TRBJ1-6 | TRBV28 | . | . | TGTGCCAGCAGTGCCCCAGGGGCTGCTTCACCCCTCCACTTT | CASSAPGAASPLHF
TRBJ2-7 | TRBV10-3 | TRBD2 | . | TGTGCCATCAGTAAACTGGCTAGCGGGACCTACGAGCAGTACTTC | CAISKLASGTYEQYF
TRBJ1-4 | TRBV6-1 | . | once | TGTGCCGGCGCGGTGGGGATAACTAATGAAAAACTGTTTTTT | CAGAVGITNEKLFF
TRBJ2-6 | TRBV2 | . | few | TGTGCCAGCATTATGACAGGCTCCCATCTCTCTGGGGCCAACGTCCTGACTTTC | CASIMTGSHLSGANVLTF
TRBJ2-1 | TRBV19 | . | . | TGTGCCAGTAGTGGGTGGGAGGCCACCCGGGGCAATGAGCAGTTCTTC | CASSGWEATRGNEQFF
TRBJ2-3 | TRBV15 | . | once | TGTGCCACCTTTAGGAGATTAGCGCATACGGAGGTGAGGCAGTATTTT | CATFRRLAHTEVRQYF
TRBJ2-7 | TRBV9 | . | . | TGTGCCAGCAGCGTATCGGGCCATTCCTACGAGCAGTACTTC | CASSVSGHSYEQYF
TRBJ2-7 | TRBV19 | TRBD1 | . | TGTGCCAGTAGTCCGGGACAGGGGGCTTCCGAGCAGTACTTC | CASSPGQGASEQYF
TRBJ2-1 | TRBV28 | TRBD2 | . | TGTGCCAGCAGTAGGACTAGCTCCTACAATGAGCAGTTCTTC | CASSRTSSYNEQFF
TRBJ2-3 | TRBV10-3 | . | . | TGTGCCATCAGTGAGTCGCCACACCCCTATACGCAGTATTTT | CAISESPHPYTQYF
TRBJ2-2 | TRBV19 | TRBD2 | . | TGTGCCAGTAGTATAAACCTAGCGGGCACCGGGGAGCTGTTTTTT | CASSINLAGTGELFF
TRBJ1-1 | TRBV5-1 | . | . | TGCGCCAGCAGCTGGGGGCCGAACACTGAAGCTTTCTTT | CASSWGPNTEAFF
TRBJ1-5 | TRBV30 | . | . | TGTGCCTGGAGTGTTCGTGGGGGTGGGCAGCCCCAGCATTTT | CAWSVRGGGQPQHF
TRBJ2-5 | TRBV7-8 | . | . | TGTGCCAGCAGCTTTGGGTGGTCACTCCAAGAGACCCAGTACTTC | CASSFGWSLQETQYF
TRBJ2-3 | TRBV7-3 | . | . | TGTGCCAGCAGCTTGGACAGTAGCACAGATACGCAGTATTTT | CASSLDSSTDTQYF
TRBJ2-7 | TRBV21-1 | . | . | TGTGCCAGCAGCAAAGGGGGGCAGGGGGCGTTCTCGCCCCCAGGTGGGCAGTACTTC | CASSKGGQGAFSPPGGQYF
TRBJ1-5 | TRBV19 | . | . | TGTGCCAGTACCTTACACTATGACAATCAGCCCCAGCATTTT | CASTLHYDNQPQHF
TRBJ2-1 | TRBV27 | TRBD2 | . | TGTGCCAGCAGTTTGTTGCGGGAGATCTACAATGAGCAGTTCTTC | CASSLLREIYNEQFF
TRBJ1-1 | TRBV5-8 | TRBD1 | . | TGTGCCAGCAGCCCCCCTCCGGGGACAGGGGGCACTGAAGCTTTCTTT | CASSPPPGTGGTEAFF
TRBJ1-1 | TRBV28 | . | . | TGTGCCAGCAGGGGTTTCGGGAAGGGGAGGAAGTGGACTGAAGCTTTCTTT | CASRGFGKGRKWTEAFF
TRBJ1-3 | TRBV19 | . | . | TGTGCCAGTAGTCGGGGGAACGGAAACACCATATATTTT | CASSRGNGNTIYF
TRBJ1-1 | TRBV9 | . | . | TGTGCCAGCACCCCGGGGGGGGTTCGAACTGAAGCTTTCTTT | CASTPGGVRTEAFF
TRBJ2-7 | TRBV7-9 | TRBD1 | . | TGTGCCAGCAGCCCGGGACAGAAATCCTACGAGCAGTACTTC | CASSPGQKSYEQYF
TRBJ2-1 | TRBV7-9 | . | . | TGTGCCAGCAGCTTAGAGGTGTCCTACAATGAGCAGTTCTTC | CASSLEVSYNEQFF
TRBJ2-5 | TRBV2 | . | . | TGTGCCAGCAGGGGGGGGACAGTTCAAGAGACCCAGTACTTC | CASRGGTVQETQYF
TRBJ2-2 | TRBV9 | TRBD2 | once | TGTGCCAGCAGCACGGGACTAGCGGGCCTCACCGGGGAGCTGTTTTTT | CASSTGLAGLTGELFF
TRBJ1-4 | TRBV19 | . | . | TGTGCCAGTAGTATCCCCCAGGGTGAAAAACTGTTTTTT | CASSIPQGEKLFF
TRBJ1-2 | TRBV18 | TRBD1 | . | TGTGCCAGCTCATCCGGACAGGGAAGTGAGGATGGCTACACCTTC | CASSSGQGSEDGYTF
TRBJ1-2 | TRBV30 | TRBD1 | . | TGTGCCTGGAGTCTGAAATATTGGGACAGGGGATCGTATGGCTACACCTTC | CAWSLKYWDRGSYGYTF
TRBJ2-3 | TRBV18 | TRBD2 | . | TGTGCCAGCTCACCCCCAAGACTAGCGGGCACAGATACGCAGTATTTT | CASSPPRLAGTDTQYF
TRBJ1-2 | TRBV11-2 | . | few | TGTGCCAGCAGCTTAGTCTTCGGTTCCCATGGCTACACCTTC | CASSLVFGSHGYTF
TRBJ2-3 | TRBV7-2 | TRBD2 | . | TGTGCCAGCAGCTTCGGGGGGGGCACAGATACGCAGTATTTT | CASSFGGGTDTQYF
TRBJ2-7 | TRBV10-3 | TRBD2 | . | TGTGCCATCAGTGACTCTAGCGGGAATCACGAGCAGTACTTC | CAISDSSGNHEQYF
TRBJ1-4 | TRBV4-2 | . | . | TGTGCCAGCAGCCAAGAGGACTGGACTAATGAAAAACTGTTTTTT | CASSQEDWTNEKLFF
TRBJ2-1 | TRBV19 | . | . | TGTGCCACCAATCTCGGGAGACCCAACTCCTACAATGAGCAGTTCTTC | CATNLGRPNSYNEQFF
TRBJ1-5 | TRBV30 | . | . | TGTGCCTGGAGTGCAGGGGCTGGCAATCAGCCCCAGCATTTT | CAWSAGAGNQPQHF
TRBJ1-1 | TRBV29-1 | . | . | TGCAGCGTTGATGTAACAGCAATTGAAGCTTTCTTT | CSVDVTAIEAFF
TRBJ2-7 | TRBV19 | TRBD2 | . | TGTGCCAGTAGTATTGCGACTAGCGGGATATCGAGAGGTTTGCATCAGTACTTC | CASSIATSGISRGLHQYF
TRBJ1-1 | TRBV5-1 | . | . | TGCGCCAGCAGCTACGAACCACCCGGGAGGAACACTGAAGCTTTCTTT | CASSYEPPGRNTEAFF
TRBJ2-7 | TRBV15 | . | . | TGTGCCACCAGCAGAGTAACAGGTTTTCCGGTTCTCGAGCAGTACTTC | CATSRVTGFPVLEQYF
TRBJ2-1 | TRBV6-5 | . | . | TGTGCCAGCAGTTACGCGGGACAGTCCTACAATGAGCAGTTCTTC | CASSYAGQSYNEQFF
TRBJ2-7 | TRBV29-1 | TRBD2 | . | TGCAGCGTGGGGACTTCTCTGGGGGAGGGCGAGCAGTACTTC | CSVGTSLGEGEQYF
TRBJ2-7 | TRBV29-1 | . | few | TGCAGCGTTGCCGGGACATCCTCCTACGAGCAGTACTTC | CSVAGTSSYEQYF
TRBJ2-7 | TRBV18 | TRBD2 | once | TGTGCCAGCTCACTAACTCTAGCGGCCAGCTCCTACGAGCAGTACTTC | CASSLTLAASSYEQYF
TRBJ1-1 | TRBV7-3 | . | . | TGTGCCAGCAGTCTTACAGCCAACACTGAAGCTTTCTTT | CASSLTANTEAFF
TRBJ1-2 | TRBV15 | . | . | TGTGCCACCAGCATAAACAAAGCTAACTATGGCTACACCTTC | CATSINKANYGYTF
TRBJ1-2 | TRBV6-1 | TRBD1 | . | TGTGCCAGCAGATCGACAGGGACGGAGGGCTACACCTTC | CASRSTGTEGYTF
TRBJ2-7 | TRBV5-1 | TRBD2 | . | TGCGCCAGCAGCCAGGGACTAGGAGTCTACGAGCAGTACTTC | CASSQGLGVYEQYF